This record concerns one T cell receptor beta chain sequence. The antigen is not known. Donors gave approximately 9.9 milliliters of peripheral blood apiece. Through a sample-barcoded 5' primer and a J-beta primer mix, a second PCR was run for roughly 6 to 11 cycles. Tagging of each cDNA molecule was performed by a template-switch adaptor with 12 random nucleotides. Via MiXCR, TCRdb re-called the 5' RACE reads, giving one row per CDR3 protein. The repertoire includes around 520,000 distinct CDR3 sequences, about 25% of them detected once, and about 3.9% sits in the top ten. This record comes from a study of blood T cells in healthy people across ages. Study-level results: The recorded TCR beta diversity per million T cells decreased in a roughly linear manner with age.

J was trimmed by 4 bases and V by 0 bases; bases with no gene match: 13. The CDR3 sequence is 18 residues long. Germline V CDR1 and CDR2: LGHNA, YSLEER. These data were also filed under a second study, of T cells of mothers and their children. From that paper: Mother-child pairs who were related displayed a slightly higher overlap than unrelated pairs, a difference that was non-significant.

The clonotype originates from a boy between 2 and 10 years old in good health. Sequenced: blood. This chain uses TRBV4-3 with TRBJ2-3, with 7 bases aligning to TRBD2. The CDR3 loop is CASSQEISTAGEADTQYF. The CDR3 DNA reads as TGCGCCAGCAGCCAAGAAATAAGTACGGCGGGAGAGGCAGATACGCAGTATTTT.